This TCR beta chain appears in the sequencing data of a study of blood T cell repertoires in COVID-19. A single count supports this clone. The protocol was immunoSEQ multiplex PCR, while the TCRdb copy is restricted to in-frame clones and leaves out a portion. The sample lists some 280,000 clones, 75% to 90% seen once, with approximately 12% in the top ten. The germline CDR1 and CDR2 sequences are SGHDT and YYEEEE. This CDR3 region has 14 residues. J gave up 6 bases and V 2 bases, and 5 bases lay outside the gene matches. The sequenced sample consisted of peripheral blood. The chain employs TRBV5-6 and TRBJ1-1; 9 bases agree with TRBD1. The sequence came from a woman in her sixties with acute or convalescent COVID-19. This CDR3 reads CASSFLQGASEAFF. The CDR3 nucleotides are TGTGCCAGCAGCTTCCTACAGGGGGCCTCTGAAGCTTTCTTT.